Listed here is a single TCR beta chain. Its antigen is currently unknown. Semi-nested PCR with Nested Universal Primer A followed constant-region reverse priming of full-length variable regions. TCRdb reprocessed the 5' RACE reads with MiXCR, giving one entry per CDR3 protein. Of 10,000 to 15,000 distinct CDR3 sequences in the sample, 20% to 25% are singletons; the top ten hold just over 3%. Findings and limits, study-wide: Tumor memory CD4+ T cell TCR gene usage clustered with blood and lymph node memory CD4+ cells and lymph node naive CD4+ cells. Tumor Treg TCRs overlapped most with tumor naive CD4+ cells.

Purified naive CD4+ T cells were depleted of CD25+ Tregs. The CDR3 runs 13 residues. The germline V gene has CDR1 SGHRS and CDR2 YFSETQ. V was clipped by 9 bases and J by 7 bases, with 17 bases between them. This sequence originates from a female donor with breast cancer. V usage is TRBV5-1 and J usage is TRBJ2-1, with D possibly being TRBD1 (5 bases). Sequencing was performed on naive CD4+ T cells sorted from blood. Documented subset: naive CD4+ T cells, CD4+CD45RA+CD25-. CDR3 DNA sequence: TGCGCCAACAGATTGGGGCAGGGAAATGAGCAGTTCTTC. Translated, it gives CANRLGQGNEQFF.